Shown below are 28 T cell receptor beta chains from a single sample sequenced in a study of blood T cells in healthy people across ages. Combining a sample-barcoded 5' primer with a J-beta primer mix, a second PCR ran for roughly 7 to 12 cycles. Using its own MiXCR run on the 5' RACE reads, TCRdb lists one record per CDR3 protein. The repertoire has 600,000 to 850,000 distinct CDR3 sequences, 20% to 25% of them found once; the top ten carry 9% to 9.5%. These records were also assigned to another study, of T cells of mothers and their children.

Sequencing input: blood. Every receptor here comes from a boy younger than 18 in good health.

V is TRBV6-2 or TRBV6-3 and J is TRBJ2-7; 9 nucleotides line up with TRBD2. Germline-derived CDR1 and CDR2 are MNHEY and SVGEGT. J was trimmed by 9 bases and V by 5 bases; bases with no gene match: 8. The CDR3 covers 13 residues. CDR3 protein: CASSPRSSGGQYF. CDR3 DNA sequence: TGTGCCAGCAGTCCCCGGAGTAGCGGGGGGCAGTACTTC.

This chain uses TRBV4-2 with TRBJ1-5, with D perhaps matching TRBD1 (5 bases). CDR3 length: 15 amino acids. V was trimmed by 4 bases and J by 2 bases, leaving 12 bases between them. CDR1 is LGHNA and CDR2 is YNFKEQ in the germline V gene. The CDR3 DNA reads as TGTGCCAGCAGCCTATTGGGGACCGGCAATCAGCCCCAGCATTTT. Its translation is CASSLLGTGNQPQHF.

This clonotype was picked up a small number of times. This chain's CDR3 is CASSQTGQRNIQYF. CDR3 DNA: TGCGCCAGCAGCCAAACGGGCCAGAGAAACATTCAGTACTTC. This chain links TRBV4-1 with TRBJ2-4; D gene ambiguous. Germline V gene lookup returns CDR1 MGHRA and CDR2 YSYEKL. This CDR3 has 14 amino acids. Trimming took off 2 bases at V and 6 bases at J, with 11 bases between the two ends.

This rearrangement joins TRBV6-2 or TRBV6-3 to TRBJ2-1; D unresolved. CDR1 is MNHEY, CDR2 SVGEGT, per germline. Trimming removed 0 bases at V and 7 bases at J, with 4 bases between. The CDR3 loop spans 12 amino acids. Here the CDR3 DNA reads TGTGCCAGCAGTTACTCGTTGAATGAGCAGTTCTTC. As protein: CASSYSLNEQFF.

This clonotype was counted only a few times. Written as DNA, the CDR3 is TGCAGCGCTTCCGTCCCGACAGGGAACACTGAAGCTTTCTTT. Translation gives CSASVPTGNTEAFF. The rearrangement uses TRBV29-1 and TRBJ1-1, with TRBD1 as a possible D gene (6 bases). Trimming stripped 7 bases from V and 1 base from J, with 16 bases between. The CDR3 is 14 amino acids. Germline CDR1 and CDR2: SQVTM and ANQGSEA. Using reference TRBV29-1 and TRBJ1-1 for the parts outside the CDR3, the full variable domain is SAVISQKPSRDICQRGTSLTIQCQVDSQVTMMFWYRQQPGQSLTLIATANQGSEATYESGFVIDKFPISRPNLTFSTLTVSNMSPEDSSIYLCSASVPTGNTEAFFGQGTRLTVV.

The chain is built from TRBV28 and TRBJ2-7; D call uncertain. The CDR3 extends over 14 amino acids. With 2 bases removed from V and 3 bases from J, the gap between germline ends came to 11 bases. Germline CDR1 MDHEN, CDR2 SYDVKM. The CDR3 coding sequence is TGTGCCAGCAGTTTAGAAGCAGGTCACTACGAGCAGTACTTC. Encoded protein: CASSLEAGHYEQYF.

CDR3 region: CSVEMGQGEQYF. CDR3 nucleotide sequence: TGCAGCGTTGAGATGGGGCAGGGCGAGCAGTACTTC. The chain uses TRBV29-1 and TRBJ2-5, with D perhaps matching TRBD1 (5 bases). Matching the DNA end better, TRBJ2-7 makes the J call doubtful. The CDR3 extends over 12 amino acids. Germline V gene data show CDR1 as SQVTM and CDR2 as ANQGSEA.

The chain couples TRBV15 to TRBJ2-7, with a weak D call TRBD2 (5 bases). Germline V lookup: CDR1 LNHNV, CDR2 YYDKDF (reference sequence). Trimming left V 5 bases short and J 3 bases short, with 11 bases between. The CDR3 length is 13 residues. The CDR3 protein is CATSAQRGYEQYF. CDR3 nucleotide sequence: TGTGCCACCAGCGCCCAACGGGGCTACGAGCAGTACTTC.

The chain is built from TRBV20-1 and TRBJ2-3, with 12 positions matching TRBD2. In germline, CDR1 is DFQATT, CDR2 SNEGSKA (reference sequence). This CDR3 spans 17 amino acids. V was pared by 2 bases and J by 2 bases, with 8 bases of the junction left unmatched. CDR3 residues: CSARPSGRAFPTDTQYF. The CDR3 DNA reads TGCAGTGCTAGACCTAGCGGGAGGGCTTTTCCCACAGATACGCAGTATTTT.

The rearrangement joins TRBV6-6 to TRBJ2-7, with D possibly matching TRBD1 (5 bases). Trimming pared 2 bases from V and 2 bases from J, leaving 10 bases between. The CDR3 contains 14 residues. In germline, CDR1 is MNHNY, CDR2 SVGAGI (reference sequence). This chain's CDR3 is CASSYVAGPYEQYF. CDR3 coding DNA: TGTGCCAGCAGTTACGTGGCAGGGCCCTACGAGCAGTACTTC.

The table lists this clonotype with a few counts. V usage is TRBV10-3 and J usage is TRBJ2-5; D uncertain. The CDR3 consists of 14 residues. V was cut by 0 bases and J by 11 bases, with 16 bases left in between. Germline V lookup: CDR1 ENHRY, CDR2 SYGVKD. Here the CDR3 reads CAISESTQLGLQYF. The CDR3 region has the DNA TGTGCCATCAGTGAGTCGACTCAGCTGGGTTTGCAGTACTTC.

The chain has TRBV5-6 and TRBJ2-3; the D is unclear. CDR3 length: 11 amino acids. V was shortened by 2 bases and J by 7 bases, with 5 bases between the two germline ends. The germline CDR1 and CDR2 sequences are SGHDT and YYEEEE. The CDR3 region has the DNA TGTGCCAGCAGCTTTTTGAATACGCAGTATTTT. Translating it yields CASSFLNTQYF.

A few counts support this clonotype. The chain combines TRBV4-1 with TRBJ2-7; a weak D match, TRBD2 (5 bases). From germline, CDR1 is MGHRA and CDR2 YSYEKL. V lost 6 bases and J 4 bases, leaving 16 bases between the germline ends. The length of the CDR3 is 14 residues. Written as DNA, the CDR3 is TGCGCCAGCAGTCGTGGGGAGCGACAATACGAGCAGTACTTC. This encodes CASSRGERQYEQYF.

This rearrangement joins TRBV6-1 to TRBJ2-1, with D tentatively TRBD2 (5 bases). CDR3 size: 14 residues. Trimming took off 7 bases at V and 0 bases at J, with 10 bases between the two ends. Germline V gene sequence: CDR1 MNHNS, CDR2 SASEGT. For the CDR3, the DNA is TGTGCCAGCAAGGACTGGAGCTCCTACAATGAGCAGTTCTTC. Protein sequence: CASKDWSSYNEQFF.

The genes are TRBV5-1 and TRBJ2-1; maybe TRBD2 (5 bases). Trimming took off 0 bases at V and 15 bases at J, with 16 bases between the two ends. Germline V gene data show CDR1 as SGHRS and CDR2 as YFSETQ. This CDR3 contains 13 residues. CDR3 amino acids: CASSLGQGLEPFF. The CDR3 DNA follows: TGCGCCAGCAGCTTGGGCCAAGGACTTGAACCGTTCTTC.

This rearrangement joins TRBV20-1 to TRBJ1-2, with D perhaps matching TRBD1 (5 bases). Per the germline V gene, CDR1 is DFQATT and CDR2 is SNEGSKA (reference sequence). The CDR3 runs 14 residues. With 6 bases removed from V and 8 bases from J, the gap between germline ends came to 22 bases. In DNA, the CDR3 is TGCAGTGCGACGCCCCCCGGGACCCACAAAGGCTACACCTTC. Its protein is CSATPPGTHKGYTF.

This clonotype was detected only a few times. This chain uses TRBV3-1 with TRBJ1-1, with D unresolved. CDR1 and CDR2 from the germline V gene are LGHDT and YNNKEL (reference sequence). V dropped 0 bases and J dropped 1 base, with 6 bases sitting between them. The CDR3 runs 14 residues. Written as DNA, the CDR3 is TGTGCCAGCAGCCAAGAACAGTCGAACACTGAAGCTTTCTTT. It specifies CASSQEQSNTEAFF. The variable domain in full, with the rest retrieved from reference TRBV3-1 and TRBJ1-1, is DTAVSQTPKYLVTQMGNDKSIKCEQNLGHDTMYWYKQDSKKFLKIMFSYNNKELIINETVPNRFSPKSPDKAHLNLHINSLELGDSAVYFCASSQEQSNTEAFFGQGTRLTVV.

The chain couples TRBV10-2 to TRBJ2-5; D not certain. The germline V and J ends were trimmed by 6 bases and 7 bases, with 12 bases remaining between them. CDR1 and CDR2 from the germline V gene are WSHSY and SAAADI. The CDR3 runs to 12 residues. The CDR3 DNA reads TGCGCCAGCAGCGGCGACTGGGGGACCCAGTACTTC. Translated, it gives CASSGDWGTQYF.

This clonotype was seen more than once but under ten times. Germline is not matched at one junction end, which may reflect a read error. V gene TRBV3-1 combines with J gene TRBJ2-1, with TRBD2 matching 11 bases. The CDR3 contains 17 residues. Germline assignment: CDR1 LGHDT and CDR2 YNNKEL (reference sequence). The CDR3 loop reads CASGQERPSGGRNEQFF. CDR3 sequence (DNA): TGTGCCAGCGGCCAAGAGAGGCCTAGCGGGGGGAGGAATGAGCAGTTCTTC.

The rearrangement uses TRBV5-1 and TRBJ1-6; 7 nucleotides agree with TRBD1. V shed 4 bases and J 7 bases; nucleotides not matched to a gene: 5. This CDR3 contains 14 residues. The germline gives CDR1 SGHRS, CDR2 YFSETQ. This CDR3 is CASSAGTVNSPLHF. The CDR3 DNA follows: TGCGCCAGCAGCGCCGGGACAGTCAATTCACCCCTCCACTTT.

This clonotype was seen a few times. The V and J genes are TRBV12-3 or TRBV12-4 and TRBJ2-5, with TRBD2 matching over 11 bases. The CDR3 is made up of 16 amino acids. Trimming at V came to 6 bases and at J to 5 bases, leaving 11 bases not matched to a gene. Written as DNA, the CDR3 is TGTGCCAGCAGCCAATCTAGCGGGGGGTATTGGGAGACCCAGTACTTC. Protein sequence: CASSQSSGGYWETQYF.

This clonotype showed up just a few times. The chain is built from TRBV3-1 and TRBJ1-3; D is uncertain. V was trimmed by 6 bases and J by 7 bases, leaving 13 bases between them. Per germline, CDR1 LGHDT and CDR2 YNNKEL (reference sequence). CDR3 length equals 13 residues. The DNA for the CDR3 is TGTGCCAGCAGGCCTCCTGCGGGGAACACCATATATTTT. Translating it yields CASRPPAGNTIYF. Combining the CDR3 with reference TRBV3-1 and TRBJ1-3 gives the whole variable domain DTAVSQTPKYLVTQMGNDKSIKCEQNLGHDTMYWYKQDSKKFLKIMFSYNNKELIINETVPNRFSPKSPDKAHLNLHINSLELGDSAVYFCASRPPAGNTIYFGEGSWLTVV.

This clonotype was seen only a few times. The chain employs TRBV6-2 or TRBV6-3 and TRBJ1-2; 7 bases match TRBD1. CDR1 is MNHEY and CDR2 is SVGEGT in the germline V gene. V shed 2 bases and J 3 bases; nucleotides not matched to a gene: 0. This CDR3 contains 13 residues. In DNA, the CDR3 is TGTGCCAGCAGTTACGACAGGGACTATGGCTACACCTTC. It translates to CASSYDRDYGYTF.

This chain joins TRBV5-1 and TRBJ2-1, with 9 bases that match TRBD1. The CDR3 contains 13 residues. After removal of 4 bases from V and 8 bases from J, the junction contained 4 bases not matched to a gene. CDR1 is SGHRS and CDR2 is YFSETQ in the germline V gene. The CDR3 coding sequence is TGCGCCAGCAGCATACAGGGGGCGGATGAGCAGTTCTTC. Encoded protein: CASSIQGADEQFF.

The gene calls are TRBV29-1 and TRBJ2-7, with a weak D call TRBD2 (5 bases). Trimming took 2 bases from V and 1 from J, leaving 6 bases between them. The germline CDR1 and CDR2 sequences are SQVTM and ANQGSEA. CDR3 length: 12 residues. This CDR3 reads CSVETRSYEQYF. Written as DNA, the CDR3 is TGCAGCGTTGAAACTAGGTCCTACGAGCAGTACTTC.

Concerning this clonotype itself: The junction and the germline gene differ at one end; a read error may be behind it. This sequence joins TRBV5-6 and TRBJ1-2, with D possibly TRBD1 on 5 matching bases. Germline V lookup: CDR1 SGHDT, CDR2 YYEEEE. This CDR3 has 14 residues. The CDR3 sequence is CASEYDSFNDGYTF. The CDR3 region has the DNA TGTGCCAGCGAATACGACAGCTTTAACGATGGCTACACCTTC.

In its sample, this clonotype was seen once. The gene calls are TRBV4-2 and TRBJ2-1; D remains unclear. Germline lookup yields CDR1 LGHNA and CDR2 YNFKEQ. The CDR3 spans 16 residues. Deletions cut 0 bases from V and 0 bases from J, with 9 bases between. Written as DNA, the CDR3 is TGTGCCAGCAGCCAAGATCCTACGAGCTCCTACAATGAGCAGTTCTTC. This codes for CASSQDPTSSYNEQFF.

Written as DNA, the CDR3 is TGTGCCAGCAGCTCATGGACGTTTAGGACTGAAGCTTTCTTT. Translating it yields CASSSWTFRTEAFF. The V call is TRBV3-1, the J call TRBJ1-1; no clear D. V shed 5 bases and J shed 5 bases, with 15 bases lying between them. Germline V gene lookup returns CDR1 LGHDT and CDR2 YNNKEL (reference sequence). The CDR3 spans 14 residues.